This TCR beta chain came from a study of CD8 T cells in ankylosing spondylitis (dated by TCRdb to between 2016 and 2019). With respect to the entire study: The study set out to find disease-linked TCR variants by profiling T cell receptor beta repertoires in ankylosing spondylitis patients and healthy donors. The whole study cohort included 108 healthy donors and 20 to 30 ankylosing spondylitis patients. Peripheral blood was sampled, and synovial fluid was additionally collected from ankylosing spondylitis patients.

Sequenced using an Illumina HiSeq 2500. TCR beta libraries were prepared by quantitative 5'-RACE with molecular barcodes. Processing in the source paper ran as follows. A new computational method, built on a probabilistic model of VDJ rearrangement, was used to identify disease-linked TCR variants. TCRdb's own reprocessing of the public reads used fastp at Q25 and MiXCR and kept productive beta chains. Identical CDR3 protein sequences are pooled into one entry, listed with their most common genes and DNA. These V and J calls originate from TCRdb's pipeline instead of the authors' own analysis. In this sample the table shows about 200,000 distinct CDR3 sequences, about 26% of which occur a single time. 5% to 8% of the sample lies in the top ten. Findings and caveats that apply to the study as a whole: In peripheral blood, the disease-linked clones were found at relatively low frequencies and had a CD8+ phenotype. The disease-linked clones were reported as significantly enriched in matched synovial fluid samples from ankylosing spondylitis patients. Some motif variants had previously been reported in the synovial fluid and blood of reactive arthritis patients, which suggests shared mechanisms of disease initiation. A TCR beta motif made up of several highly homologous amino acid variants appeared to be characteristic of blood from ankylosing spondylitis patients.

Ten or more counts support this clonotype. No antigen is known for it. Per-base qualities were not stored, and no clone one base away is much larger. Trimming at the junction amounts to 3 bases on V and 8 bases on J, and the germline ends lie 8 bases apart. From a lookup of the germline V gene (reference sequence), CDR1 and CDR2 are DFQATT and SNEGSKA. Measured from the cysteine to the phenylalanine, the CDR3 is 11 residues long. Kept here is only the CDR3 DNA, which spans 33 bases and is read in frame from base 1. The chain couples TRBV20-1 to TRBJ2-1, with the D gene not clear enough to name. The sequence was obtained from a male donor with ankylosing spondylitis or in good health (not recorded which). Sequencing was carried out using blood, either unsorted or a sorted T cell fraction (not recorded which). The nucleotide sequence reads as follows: TGCAGTGCTAGCCCGAGAGATGAGCAGTTCTTC. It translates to CSASPRDEQFF.